This passage covers 11 T cell receptor beta chains from one sample sequenced in a study of cytomegalovirus exposure and HLA in healthy donors. Primers for the PCR totalled 60 Vbeta and 13 Jbeta. Method: immunoSEQ multiplex PCR; TCRdb's copy keeps in-frame clones and lacks some. This table has about 160,000 clones, less than 90% appearing once. Sequencing was done on a sample of PBMCs. Receptors originate from a man aged 25 to 40 in good health and CMV-seronegative.

The chain links TRBV6-1 to TRBJ1-1, with 9 bases identical to TRBD1. The CDR3 consists of 14 residues. With 6 bases clipped from V and 3 bases from J, the junction kept 5 bases outside the gene matches. The germline gives CDR1 MNHNS, CDR2 SASEGT. CDR3 protein: CASRRGQGYTEAFF. DNA of the CDR3: TGTGCCAGCAGGAGGGGACAGGGCTACACTGAAGCTTTCTTT.

The rearrangement joins TRBV18 to TRBJ2-7; 13 nucleotides align to TRBD2. With 6 bases clipped from V and 2 bases from J, the junction kept 4 bases outside the gene matches. The CDR3 consists of 15 residues. CDR1 and CDR2 (germline): KGHSH, LQKENI. The DNA for the CDR3 is TGTGCCAGCTCCGGACTAGCGGGAGCTACCTACGAGCAGTACTTC. Its protein product is CASSGLAGATYEQYF.

V is TRBV6-5 and J is TRBJ1-1; 9 nucleotides line up with TRBD1. The V segment lost 5 bases and the J segment 7 bases; nucleotides outside the gene matches: 11. Germline CDR1 and CDR2: MNHEY and SVGAGI. The CDR3 consists of 15 residues. The CDR3 nucleotides are TGTGCCAGCAGTCGATCCGGGACAGGGACGGTTGAAGCTTTCTTT. It specifies CASSRSGTGTVEAFF.

The genes are TRBV10-3 and TRBJ2-2, with 8 bases lining up with TRBD1. The CDR3 has 17 amino acids. CDR1 and CDR2 from the germline V gene are ENHRY and SYGVKD. V lost 4 bases to trimming and J lost 5 bases; unmatched junction nucleotides: 12. Written as DNA, the CDR3 is TGTGCCATCAGTGCCGGGACAGGTCGCTCCTTTACCGGGGAGCTGTTTTTT. Its protein product is CAISAGTGRSFTGELFF.

The rearrangement links TRBV5-8 to TRBJ2-5, with 16 bases aligning to TRBD2. The DNA end lines up better with TRBJ2-7; the J call may be wrong. CDR3 size: 15 residues. CDR1 is SGHTS, CDR2 YDEGEE, per germline. CDR3 protein: CASSWGTSGRVEQYF. DNA for the CDR3: TGTGCCAGCAGCTGGGGGACTAGCGGGAGGGTCGAGCAGTACTTC.

The chain employs TRBV6-4 and TRBJ2-1; 9 bases are shared with TRBD2. Germline trimming cut 0 bases from V and 5 bases from J; bases unmatched to any gene: 5. The germline V gene has CDR1 MRHNA and CDR2 SNTAGT. The CDR3 contains 16 residues. CDR3 nucleotide sequence: TGTGCCAGCAGTGACTCGGGGCGGGGGGGCGACAATGAGCAGTTCTTC. This codes for CASSDSGRGGDNEQFF.

The V call is TRBV18, the J call TRBJ2-7, with 9 bases matching TRBD1. Losses at the gene ends were 2 bases for V and 3 bases for J; bases not matched to a gene: 11. The germline gives CDR1 KGHSH, CDR2 LQKENI. The length of the CDR3 is 17 residues. This CDR3 is CASSPGTGGSRNYEQYF. The CDR3 DNA reads TGTGCCAGCTCACCAGGTACAGGGGGCAGTAGGAACTACGAGCAGTACTTC.

This chain uses TRBV27 with TRBJ2-7; no clear D gene. From germline, CDR1 is MNHEY and CDR2 SMNVEV (reference sequence). Trimming left V 5 bases short and J 0 bases short, with 11 bases between. The CDR3 has 14 amino acids. CDR3 nucleotide sequence: TGTGCCAGCAGTCTTACAGTAAGCTCCTACGAGCAGTACTTC. Translated, it gives CASSLTVSSYEQYF.

The rearrangement joins TRBV11-3 to TRBJ2-3; a possible D gene is TRBD1 (5 bases). V was shortened by 4 bases and J by 1 base, with 9 bases between the two germline ends. In germline, CDR1 is SGHNT, CDR2 YENEEA. CDR3 length: 14 residues. The CDR3 bases are TGTGCCAGCAGCTCGAGCAGGGGCACAGATACGCAGTATTTT. Its translation is CASSSSRGTDTQYF.

The chain has TRBV5-1 and TRBJ2-5; TRBD2 might be the D (6 bases). In germline, CDR1 is SGHRS, CDR2 YFSETQ. The CDR3 has 15 residues. The ends were cut back, 9 bases at V and 5 bases at J, with 23 bases in the middle. The CDR3 bases are TGCGCCACCTCGTGGGGGGTGGGGATGATGGAGACCCAGTACTTC. The encoded protein is CATSWGVGMMETQYF. Full variable domain (missing parts from reference TRBV5-1 and TRBJ2-5): KAGVTQTPRYLIKTRGQQVTLSCSPISGHRSVSWYQQTPGQGLQFLFEYFSETQRNKGNFPGRFSGRQFSNSRSEMNVSTLELGDSALYLCATSWGVGMMETQYFGPGTRLLVL.

The J gene is TRBJ1-5, the V gene TRBV10-3; TRBD1 might be the D (5 bases). V was cut by 10 bases and J by 2 bases, with 12 bases left in between. The germline V gene has CDR1 ENHRY and CDR2 SYGVKD. This CDR3 contains 13 residues. The CDR3 loop reads CATGAGGNQPQHF. In nucleotides, the CDR3 is TGTGCCACTGGGGCTGGGGGCAATCAGCCCCAGCATTTT.